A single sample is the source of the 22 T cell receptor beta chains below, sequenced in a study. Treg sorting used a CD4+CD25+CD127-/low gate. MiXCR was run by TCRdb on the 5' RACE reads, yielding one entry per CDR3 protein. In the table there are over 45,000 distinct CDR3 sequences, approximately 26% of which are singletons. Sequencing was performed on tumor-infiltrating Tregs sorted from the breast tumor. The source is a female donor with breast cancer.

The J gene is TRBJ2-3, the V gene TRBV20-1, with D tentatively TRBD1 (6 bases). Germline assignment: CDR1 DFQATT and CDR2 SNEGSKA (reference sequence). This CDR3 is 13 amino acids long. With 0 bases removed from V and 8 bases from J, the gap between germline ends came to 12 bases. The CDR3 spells CSARDSGHLTQYF. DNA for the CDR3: TGCAGTGCTAGAGATTCGGGACACCTTACGCAGTATTTT.

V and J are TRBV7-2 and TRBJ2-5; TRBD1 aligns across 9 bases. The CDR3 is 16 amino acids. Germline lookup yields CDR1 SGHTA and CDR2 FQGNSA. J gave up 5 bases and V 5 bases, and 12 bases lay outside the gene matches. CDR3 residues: CASSATGGRMTETQYF. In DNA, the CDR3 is TGTGCCAGCAGCGCAACAGGGGGCAGAATGACGGAGACCCAGTACTTC.

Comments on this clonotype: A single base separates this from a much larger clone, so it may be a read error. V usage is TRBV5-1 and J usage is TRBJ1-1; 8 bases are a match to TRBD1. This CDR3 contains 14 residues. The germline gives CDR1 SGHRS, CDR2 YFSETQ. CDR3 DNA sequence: TGCACCAGCAGTTTGGACAGGGAGAGCACTGAAGCTTTCTTT. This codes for CTSSLDRESTEAFF. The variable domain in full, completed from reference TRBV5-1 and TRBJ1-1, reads KAGVTQTPRYLIKTRGQQVTLSCSPISGHRSVSWYQQTPGQGLQFLFEYFSETQRNKGNFPGRFSGRQFSNSRSEMNVSTLELGDSALYLCTSSLDRESTEAFFGQGTRLTVV.

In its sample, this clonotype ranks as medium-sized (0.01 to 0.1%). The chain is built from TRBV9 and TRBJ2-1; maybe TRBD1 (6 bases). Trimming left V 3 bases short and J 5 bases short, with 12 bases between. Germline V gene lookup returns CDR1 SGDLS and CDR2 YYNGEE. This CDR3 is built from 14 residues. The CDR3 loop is CASSATTGHNEQFF. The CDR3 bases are TGTGCCAGCAGCGCGACGACAGGACACAATGAGCAGTTCTTC.

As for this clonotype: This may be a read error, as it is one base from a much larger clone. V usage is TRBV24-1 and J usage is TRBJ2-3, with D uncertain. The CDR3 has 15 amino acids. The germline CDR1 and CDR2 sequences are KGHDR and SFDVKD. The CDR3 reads CATSDSHSYTDTPYF. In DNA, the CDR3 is TGTGCCACCAGTGATTCTCATTCCTACACAGATACGCCGTATTTT.

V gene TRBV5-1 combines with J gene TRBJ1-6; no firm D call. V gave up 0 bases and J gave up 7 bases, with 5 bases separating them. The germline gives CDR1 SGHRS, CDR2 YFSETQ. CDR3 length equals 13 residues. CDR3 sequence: CASSLARNSPLHF. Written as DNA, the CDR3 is TGCGCCAGCAGCTTGGCCAGGAATTCACCCCTCCACTTT.

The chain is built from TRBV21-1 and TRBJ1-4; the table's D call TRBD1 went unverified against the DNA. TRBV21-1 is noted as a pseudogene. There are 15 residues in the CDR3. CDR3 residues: CASSKARGADEKLFF. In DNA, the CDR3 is TGTGCCAGCAGCAAAGCTCGGGGGGCGGATGAAAAACTGTTTTTT.

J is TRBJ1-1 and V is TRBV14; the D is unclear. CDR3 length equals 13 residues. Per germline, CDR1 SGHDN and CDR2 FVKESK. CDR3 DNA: TGTGCTCTACGACAACGGGGGAACACTGAAGCTTTCTTT. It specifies CALRQRGNTEAFF.

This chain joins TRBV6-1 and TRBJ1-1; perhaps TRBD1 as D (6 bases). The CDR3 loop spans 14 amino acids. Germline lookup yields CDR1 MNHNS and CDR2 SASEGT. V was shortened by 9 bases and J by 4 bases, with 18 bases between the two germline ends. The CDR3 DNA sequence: TGTGCCAGTCTCCAACAGGGCTCGGTCACTGAAGCTTTCTTT. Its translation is CASLQQGSVTEAFF.

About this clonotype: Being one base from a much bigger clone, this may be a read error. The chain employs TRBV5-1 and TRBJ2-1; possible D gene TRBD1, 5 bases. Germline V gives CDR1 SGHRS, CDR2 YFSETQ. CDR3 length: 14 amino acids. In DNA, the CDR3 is TGCGCCAGCAGCTTGTGGGAATTGGACAATGGGCAGTTCTTC. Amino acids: CASSLWELDNGQFF.

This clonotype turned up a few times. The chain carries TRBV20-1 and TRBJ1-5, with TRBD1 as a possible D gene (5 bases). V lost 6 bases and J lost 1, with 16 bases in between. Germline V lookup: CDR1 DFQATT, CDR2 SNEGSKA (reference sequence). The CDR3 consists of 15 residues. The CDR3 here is CSARSLGVSNQPQHF. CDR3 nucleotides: TGCAGTGCCAGAAGCCTGGGGGTCAGCAATCAGCCCCAGCATTTT.

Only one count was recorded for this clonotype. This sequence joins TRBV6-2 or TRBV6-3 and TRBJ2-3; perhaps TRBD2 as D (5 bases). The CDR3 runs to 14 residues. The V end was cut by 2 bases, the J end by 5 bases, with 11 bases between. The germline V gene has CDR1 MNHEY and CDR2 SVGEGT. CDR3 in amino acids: CASSYGGSRDTQYF. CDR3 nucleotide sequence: TGTGCCAGCAGTTACGGAGGTTCAAGAGATACGCAGTATTTT.

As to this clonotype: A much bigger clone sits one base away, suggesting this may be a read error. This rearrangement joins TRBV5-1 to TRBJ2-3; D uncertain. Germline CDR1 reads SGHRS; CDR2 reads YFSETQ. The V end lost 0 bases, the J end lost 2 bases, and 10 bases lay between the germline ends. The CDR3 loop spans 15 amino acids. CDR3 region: CASSLAGRNTDTQYF. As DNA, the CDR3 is TGCGCCAGCAGCTTGGCCGGTAGGAACACAGATACGCAGTATTTT.

The CDR3 DNA reads TGCAGTGCTAGATATGGACCCATCCAAGAGACCCAGTACTTC. Translating gives CSARYGPIQETQYF. The rearrangement links TRBV20-1 to TRBJ2-5; D gene unclear. The CDR3 runs 14 residues. V lost 2 bases, J lost 1 base, and 11 bases lay in between. Germline CDR1 and CDR2: DFQATT and SNEGSKA (reference sequence).

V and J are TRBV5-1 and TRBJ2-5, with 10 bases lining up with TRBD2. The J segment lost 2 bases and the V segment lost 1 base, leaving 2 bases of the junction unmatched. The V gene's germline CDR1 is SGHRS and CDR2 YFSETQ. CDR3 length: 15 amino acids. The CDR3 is CASSLTTSGQETQYF. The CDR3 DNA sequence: TGCGCCAGCAGCTTGACGACTAGCGGGCAAGAGACCCAGTACTTC.

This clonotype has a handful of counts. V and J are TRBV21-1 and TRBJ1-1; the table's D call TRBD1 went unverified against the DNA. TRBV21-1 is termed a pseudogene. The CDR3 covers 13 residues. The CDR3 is CAFPGEGNTEAFF. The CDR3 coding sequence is TGTGCCTTTCCGGGGGAAGGGAACACTGAAGCTTTCTTT.

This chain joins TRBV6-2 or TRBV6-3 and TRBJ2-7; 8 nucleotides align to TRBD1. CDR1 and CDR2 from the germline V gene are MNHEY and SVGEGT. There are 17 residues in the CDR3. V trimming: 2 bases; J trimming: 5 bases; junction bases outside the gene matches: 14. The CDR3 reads CASSYRAGGARFHEQYF. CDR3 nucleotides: TGTGCCAGCAGTTACAGGGCAGGGGGCGCTAGATTCCACGAGCAGTACTTC.

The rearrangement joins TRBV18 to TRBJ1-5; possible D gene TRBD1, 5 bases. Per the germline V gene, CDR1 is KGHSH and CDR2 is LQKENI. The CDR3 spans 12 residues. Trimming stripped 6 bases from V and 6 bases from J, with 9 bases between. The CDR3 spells CASSRGTQPQHF. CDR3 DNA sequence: TGTGCCAGCTCGCGAGGGACTCAGCCCCAGCATTTT. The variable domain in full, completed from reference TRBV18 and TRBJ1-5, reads NAGVMQNPRHLVRRRGQEARLRCSPMKGHSHVYWYRQLPEEGLKFMVYLQKENIIDESGMPKERFSAEFPKEGPSILRIQQVVRGDSAAYFCASSRGTQPQHFGDGTRLSIL.

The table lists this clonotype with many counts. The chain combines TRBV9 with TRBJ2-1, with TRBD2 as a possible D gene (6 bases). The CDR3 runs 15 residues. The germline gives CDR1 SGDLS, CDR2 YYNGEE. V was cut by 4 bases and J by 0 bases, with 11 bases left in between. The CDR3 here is CASSPSANSYNEQFF. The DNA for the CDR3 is TGTGCCAGCAGCCCTAGCGCGAACTCCTACAATGAGCAGTTCTTC. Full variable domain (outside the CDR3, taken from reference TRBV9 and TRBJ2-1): DSGVTQTPKHLITATGQRVTLRCSPRSGDLSVYWYQQSLDQGLQFLIQYYNGEERAKGNILERFSAQQFPDLHSELNLSSLELGDSALYFCASSPSANSYNEQFFGPGTRLTVL.

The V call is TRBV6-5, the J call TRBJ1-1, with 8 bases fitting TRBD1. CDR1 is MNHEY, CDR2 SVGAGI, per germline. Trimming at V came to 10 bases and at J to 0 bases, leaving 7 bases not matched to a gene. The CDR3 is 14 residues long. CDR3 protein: CAIRQGLMNTEAFF. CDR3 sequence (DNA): TGTGCCATCCGACAGGGGCTCATGAACACTGAAGCTTTCTTT.

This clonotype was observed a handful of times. The CDR3 loop reads CSAKVGQRIYEQYF. CDR3 nucleotides: TGCAGTGCTAAGGTAGGCCAGCGGATCTACGAGCAGTACTTC. The chain combines TRBV20-1 with TRBJ2-7; the D gene is possibly TRBD2 (5 bases). Germline lookup yields CDR1 DFQATT and CDR2 SNEGSKA (reference sequence). V was clipped by 4 bases and J by 3 bases, with 16 bases between them. This CDR3 is 14 amino acids long.

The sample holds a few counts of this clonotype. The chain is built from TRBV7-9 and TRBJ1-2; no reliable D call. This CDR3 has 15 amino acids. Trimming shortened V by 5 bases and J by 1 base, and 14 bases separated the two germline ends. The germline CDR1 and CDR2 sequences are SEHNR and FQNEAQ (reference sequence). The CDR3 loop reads CASSMDGSVNYGYTF. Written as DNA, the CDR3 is TGTGCCAGCAGCATGGACGGCTCAGTTAACTATGGCTACACCTTC.